The 2 T cell receptor beta chains given below trace back to one sample, sequenced in a study of PD-L1 blockade in urothelial cancer. TCRdb's copy holds only in-frame clones and misses some; the assay was immunoSEQ multiplex PCR. Here the sample spans about 43,000 clones, around 89% being singletons. The material was PBMCs, obtained around atezolizumab (anti-PD-L1) treatment. All receptors derive from a woman aged 55-69 years with urothelial cancer.

The rearrangement links TRBV13 to TRBJ2-1, with TRBD2 as a possible D gene (6 bases). Per germline, CDR1 PRHDT and CDR2 FYEKMQ (reference sequence). The CDR3 covers 16 residues. V was clipped by 0 bases and J by 2 bases, with 11 bases between them. The CDR3 sequence is CASSLGYGGAYNEQFF. The CDR3 DNA reads TGTGCCAGCAGCTTAGGATATGGCGGGGCCTACAATGAGCAGTTCTTC.

The rearrangement joins TRBV13 to TRBJ2-5, with 14 nucleotides matching TRBD2. After removal of 5 bases from V and 5 bases from J, the junction contained 4 bases not matched to a gene. CDR3 length: 15 residues. CDR1 and CDR2 (germline): PRHDT, FYEKMQ (reference sequence). The CDR3: CASSPGLAGDETQYF. Written as DNA, the CDR3 is TGTGCCAGCAGCCCGGGACTAGCGGGGGACGAGACCCAGTACTTC.